This T cell receptor beta chain originates from a study of beta chain features in type 1 diabetes. The study, taken as a whole, reports: A cDNA-based sequencing approach could over-represent cells with high TCR expression. All four CD4+ subsets of Type 1 diabetes patients contained TCRB CDR3s that were moderately but significantly shorter.

On this clone itself: What it binds is not known.

Since all of the isolated RNA was reverse transcribed, expressed TCRB transcripts were what got sequenced. The assay was immunoSEQ multiplex PCR, and TCRdb's table has in-frame clones only and misses some. This sample carries about 650,000 clones, roughly an eighth of them seen once, and the ten largest clones take more than 0.095%. Germline trimming cut 10 bases from V and 2 bases from J; bases unmatched to any gene: 8. The CDR3 totals 14 residues. The germline CDR1 and CDR2 sequences are MDHEN and SYDVKM. The chain joins TRBV28 to TRBJ2-3, with TRBD2 matching 8 bases. The sequencing sample was made of naive CD4+ T cells from blood. This clonotype was sampled from a man aged 25-45 years with type 1 diabetes. The CDR3 DNA reads as TGTGCCATTCGGCCAGCGGGGGACACAGATACGCAGTATTTT. This translates into CAIRPAGDTDTQYF.